Shown below are 10 T cell receptor beta chains from a single sample sequenced in a study of blood T cells in healthy people across ages. The authors ran a second PCR of roughly 7 to 11 cycles using a sample-barcoded 5' primer and a J-beta primer mix. Via MiXCR, TCRdb re-called the 5' RACE reads, giving one row per CDR3 protein. The sample lists roughly 1,500,000 distinct CDR3 sequences, roughly 32% occurring once. The specimen sequenced was blood. Source of these receptors: a woman aged 25-40 years in good health.

The chain joins TRBV7-9 to TRBJ2-2, with 9 bases that match TRBD2. V trimming: 7 bases; J trimming: 3 bases; junction bases outside the gene matches: 6. Germline values: CDR1 SEHNR, CDR2 FQNEAQ (reference sequence). The CDR3 covers 15 residues. CDR3 loop: CASNVAGAHTGELFF. DNA of the CDR3: TGTGCCAGCAACGTAGCGGGGGCCCACACCGGGGAGCTGTTTTTT.

A few counts support this clonotype. The chain couples TRBV29-1 to TRBJ2-7; 10 bases map to TRBD1. The germline CDR1 and CDR2 sequences are SQVTM and ANQGSEA. V lost 4 bases, J lost 3 bases, and 6 bases stayed unmatched. CDR3 length: 14 residues. The CDR3 DNA is TGCAGCGTTGTTAATGGACAGGGGGGCTACGAGCAGTACTTC. Its protein product is CSVVNGQGGYEQYF.

The sample holds one count of this clonotype. The chain is built from TRBV21-1 and TRBJ1-6. TRBV21-1 is given as a pseudogene. The CDR3 loop spans 17 amino acids. This chain's CDR3 is CASSKAADERPHSPLHF. The CDR3 DNA sequence: TGTGCCAGCAGCAAAGCCGCTGACGAGAGGCCCCATTCACCCCTCCACTTT.

There are many counts of this clonotype. CDR3 region: CSVEGQLEQYF. DNA of the CDR3: TGCAGCGTTGAAGGACAGCTCGAGCAGTACTTC. The rearrangement links TRBV29-1 to TRBJ2-7, with D perhaps matching TRBD1 (5 bases). Trimming removed 1 base from V and 6 bases from J, with 7 bases in between. This CDR3 is built from 11 residues. Per the germline V gene, CDR1 is SQVTM and CDR2 is ANQGSEA.

This clonotype was picked up a small number of times. The chain links TRBV4-1 to TRBJ1-5, with 8 bases lining up with TRBD1. The V gene end was trimmed by 1 base and the J gene end by 2 bases; junction bases not matched to a gene: 4. Germline values: CDR1 MGHRA, CDR2 YSYEKL. This CDR3 contains 16 residues. This CDR3 reads CASSQGRGLGNQPQHF. CDR3 sequence (DNA): TGCGCCAGCAGCCAAGGCAGGGGGCTGGGCAATCAGCCCCAGCATTTT.

This clonotype appeared many times. The chain has TRBV10-3 and TRBJ2-7; possibly TRBD1 for D (6 bases). Deletions cut 7 bases from V and 2 bases from J, with 9 bases between. This CDR3 is built from 12 residues. The germline gives CDR1 ENHRY, CDR2 SYGVKD. The CDR3 here is CAIIPGAYEQYF. CDR3 nucleotide sequence: TGTGCCATCATTCCAGGGGCCTACGAGCAGTACTTC.

This chain links TRBV9 with TRBJ2-1; D is unclear. Between the trimmed V and J ends, which lost 4 bases and 6 bases, there was a span of 11 bases. In germline, CDR1 is SGDLS, CDR2 YYNGEE. The CDR3 totals 13 residues. CDR3 amino acids: CASSKAPPNEQFF. In nucleotides, the CDR3 is TGTGCCAGCAGCAAGGCTCCACCCAATGAGCAGTTCTTC.

V is TRBV2 and J is TRBJ2-5; 11 bases map to TRBD1. With V trimmed by 8 bases and J by 7 bases, 9 bases remained unmatched. CDR1 is SNHLY and CDR2 is FYNNEI in the germline V gene. This CDR3 is built from 14 residues. The CDR3 DNA sequence: TGTGCCAGCGGAAGGGCGGGACAGGGGGTGACCCAGTACTTC. Its protein is CASGRAGQGVTQYF.

This clonotype was counted many times. The chain couples TRBV4-2 to TRBJ2-1; TRBD2 matches at 12 bases. From germline, CDR1 is LGHNA and CDR2 YNFKEQ. Trimming at V came to 1 base and at J to 4 bases, leaving 5 bases not matched to a gene. This CDR3 region has 17 residues. In nucleotides, the CDR3 is TGTGCCAGCAGCCAAGGAGGCCTAGCGGGGGGGTACAATGAGCAGTTCTTC. Its protein product is CASSQGGLAGGYNEQFF.

The table lists this clonotype with a count of one. The rearrangement links TRBV6-6 to TRBJ2-1; D remains ambiguous. This CDR3 has 13 amino acids. Trimming took off 0 bases at V and 8 bases at J, with 8 bases between the two ends. Germline CDR1 MNHNY, CDR2 SVGAGI (reference sequence). CDR3 DNA: TGTGCCAGCAGTTACTCTGAGTACGATGAGCAGTTCTTC. Translation: CASSYSEYDEQFF.